This is a list of T cell receptor beta chains from one sample in a study of cytomegalovirus exposure and HLA in healthy donors. Sequenced by immunoSEQ multiplex PCR; TCRdb stores in-frame clones only, minus some. The data show just over 95,000 clones, nearly 80% seen once. Sample: PBMCs. Every receptor here comes from a woman aged 40 to 50 in good health and CMV-seropositive. Each CDR3 is given with its conserved first and last residue. The order of the fields is clone size, V gene, J gene, D gene, CDR3 protein, CDR3 DNA. A D gene is named only where the DNA matches it firmly. A row's size may be missing; if present it is once, few, many or a size class.

size: -; V: TRBV6-5; J: TRBJ2-1; D: TRBD1; CDR3: CASSRTGGINEQFF; DNA: TGTGCCAGCAGCCGGACAGGGGGCATAAATGAGCAGTTCTTC
size: -; V: TRBV15; J: TRBJ2-7; D: -; CDR3: CATSLAGGGTYEQYF; DNA: TGTGCCACCAGCCTAGCAGGTGGCGGCACCTACGAGCAGTACTTC
size: -; V: TRBV5-1; J: TRBJ2-7; D: TRBD2; CDR3: CASSLGIGLEYYEQYF; DNA: TGCGCCAGCAGCTTGGGTATAGGACTAGAATACTACGAGCAGTACTTC
size: once; V: TRBV6-5; J: TRBJ2-3; D: -; CDR3: CATRRAAETDTQYF; DNA: TGTGCCACTAGGAGGGCTGCTGAAACAGATACGCAGTATTTT
size: -; V: TRBV25-1; J: TRBJ1-2; D: -; CDR3: CASSGMTRANYGYTF; DNA: TGTGCCAGCAGTGGCATGACAAGAGCTAACTATGGCTACACCTTC
size: -; V: TRBV4-1; J: TRBJ1-2; D: TRBD1; CDR3: CASSVPGQGSGGYTF; DNA: TGCGCCAGCAGTGTCCCGGGACAGGGGAGTGGTGGCTACACCTTC
size: -; V: TRBV27; J: TRBJ2-3; D: -; CDR3: CASSLASVPLTDTQYF; DNA: TGTGCCAGCAGTTTGGCTAGCGTACCTCTCACAGATACGCAGTATTTT
size: -; V: TRBV6-5; J: TRBJ2-5; D: -; CDR3: CASSSTIAQETQYF; DNA: TGTGCCAGCAGCTCGACTATCGCGCAAGAGACCCAGTACTTC
size: -; V: TRBV7-2; J: TRBJ2-3; D: TRBD1; CDR3: CASKSRGQGTDTQYF; DNA: TGTGCCAGCAAAAGCCGGGGACAGGGGACGGATACGCAGTATTTT
size: few; V: TRBV6-6; J: TRBJ1-1; D: TRBD1; CDR3: CASGDRGNTEAFF; DNA: TGTGCCAGCGGGGACAGGGGGAACACTGAAGCTTTCTTT
size: -; V: TRBV23-1; J: TRBJ1-5; D: -; CDR3: CASSRQGNQPQHF; DNA: TGCGCCAGCAGTCGACAGGGCAATCAGCCCCAGCATTTT
size: -; V: TRBV9; J: TRBJ1-2; D: -; CDR3: CASSLSGGNYGYTF; DNA: TGTGCCAGCAGCTTATCCGGGGGTAACTATGGCTACACCTTC
size: -; V: TRBV13; J: TRBJ1-2; D: -; CDR3: CASSLVGKNYGYTF; DNA: TGTGCCAGCAGCTTAGTCGGGAAAAACTATGGCTACACCTTC
size: -; V: TRBV7-2; J: TRBJ2-3; D: TRBD2; CDR3: CASSLAAGGSDTQYF; DNA: TGTGCCAGCAGCTTAGCGGCGGGAGGCTCAGATACGCAGTATTTT
size: -; V: TRBV28; J: TRBJ2-1; D: TRBD2; CDR3: CASSTSGSYNEQFF; DNA: TGTGCCAGCAGTACTAGCGGGAGCTACAATGAGCAGTTCTTC
size: -; V: TRBV19; J: TRBJ1-1; D: -; CDR3: CASTPTGERTEAFF; DNA: TGTGCCAGTACCCCAACCGGGGAAAGGACTGAAGCTTTCTTT
size: -; V: TRBV28; J: TRBJ2-4; D: TRBD1; CDR3: CASSPRTGGTGIQYF; DNA: TGTGCCAGCAGTCCTCGGACAGGGGGGACTGGCATTCAGTACTTC
size: -; V: TRBV5-4; J: TRBJ1-2; D: -; CDR3: CASSLVAGEYGYTF; DNA: TGTGCCAGCAGCTTGGTTGCAGGGGAATATGGCTACACCTTC
size: -; V: TRBV6-1; J: TRBJ2-7; D: TRBD1; CDR3: CASRGRQGTYEQYF; DNA: TGTGCCAGCAGAGGGAGACAGGGAACCTACGAGCAGTACTTC
size: few; V: TRBV19; J: TRBJ2-7; D: TRBD2; CDR3: CASSFSGGFSYEQYF; DNA: TGTGCCAGTAGCTTTAGCGGGGGGTTCTCCTACGAGCAGTACTTC
size: -; V: TRBV27; J: TRBJ1-5; D: -; CDR3: CASRTSSNQPQHF; DNA: TGTGCCAGCAGGACATCTAGCAATCAGCCCCAGCATTTT
size: -; V: TRBV5-1; J: TRBJ2-3; D: TRBD2; CDR3: CASSRGLAGTDTQYF; DNA: TGCGCCAGCAGCCGAGGACTAGCGGGGACAGATACGCAGTATTTT
size: -; V: TRBV18; J: TRBJ2-7; D: TRBD1; CDR3: CASSPPTGFLHEQYF; DNA: TGTGCCAGCTCACCACCGACAGGGTTTCTACACGAGCAGTACTTC
size: -; V: TRBV7-9; J: TRBJ1-1; D: -; CDR3: CASSLVREAAEAFF; DNA: TGTGCCAGCAGCTTAGTCAGGGAAGCAGCCGAAGCTTTCTTT
size: -; V: TRBV11-2; J: TRBJ2-1; D: TRBD2; CDR3: CASRRTSGRYNEQFF; DNA: TGTGCCAGCAGGCGAACTAGCGGGAGGTACAATGAGCAGTTCTTC
size: few; V: TRBV10-3; J: TRBJ2-1; D: -; CDR3: CAITGGSEQFF; DNA: TGTGCCATCACAGGGGGGAGTGAGCAGTTCTTC
size: -; V: TRBV15; J: TRBJ2-2; D: TRBD2; CDR3: CATSTRLANTGELFF; DNA: TGTGCCACCAGCACCCGACTAGCCAACACCGGGGAGCTGTTTTTT
size: few; V: TRBV7-8; J: TRBJ2-1; D: TRBD1; CDR3: CASSFWQGAYEQFF; DNA: TGTGCCAGCAGCTTTTGGCAGGGGGCCTATGAGCAGTTCTTC
size: -; V: TRBV28; J: TRBJ2-2; D: TRBD2; CDR3: CASSFYGAGAAGELFF; DNA: TGTGCCAGCAGTTTTTATGGAGCGGGAGCTGCCGGGGAGCTGTTTTTT
size: -; V: TRBV14; J: TRBJ1-5; D: TRBD1; CDR3: CASSRLDRGNQPQHF; DNA: TGTGCCAGCAGCCGCCTAGACAGGGGCAATCAGCCCCAGCATTTT
size: -; V: TRBV7-9; J: TRBJ1-1; D: -; CDR3: CASSLGQGKWTEAFF; DNA: TGTGCCAGCAGCTTAGGGCAGGGAAAATGGACTGAAGCTTTCTTT
size: -; V: TRBV5-1; J: TRBJ2-7; D: TRBD2; CDR3: CASSAGASGGEYEQYF; DNA: TGCGCCAGCAGCGCCGGGGCTAGCGGGGGAGAGTACGAGCAGTACTTC
size: -; V: TRBV9; J: TRBJ1-5; D: -; CDR3: CASSVGVGDQPQHF; DNA: TGTGCCAGCAGCGTTGGGGTGGGAGATCAGCCCCAGCATTTT
size: -; V: TRBV15; J: TRBJ2-1; D: -; CDR3: CATSTLFRDEQFF; DNA: TGTGCCACCAGCACCCTATTCAGGGATGAGCAGTTCTTC
size: once; V: TRBV7-6; J: TRBJ1-1; D: -; CDR3: CASSLGGSGTEAFF; DNA: TGTGCCAGCAGCTTGGGAGGCAGTGGCACTGAAGCTTTCTTT
size: few; V: TRBV5-1; J: TRBJ2-7; D: TRBD1; CDR3: CASSSNTGTGHNEQYF; DNA: TGCGCCAGCAGCTCAAACACCGGGACAGGGCATAACGAGCAGTACTTC
size: -; V: TRBV7-2; J: TRBJ1-3; D: -; CDR3: CASSRDTGNTIYF; DNA: TGTGCCAGCAGCCGGGACACTGGAAACACCATATATTTT
size: -; V: TRBV30; J: TRBJ1-5; D: -; CDR3: CAWSGGGPNQPQHF; DNA: TGTGCCTGGAGCGGTGGCGGCCCCAATCAGCCCCAGCATTTT
size: -; V: TRBV5-1; J: TRBJ1-2; D: -; CDR3: CASSLALQGYGYTF; DNA: TGCGCCAGCAGCTTGGCCCTACAGGGCTATGGCTACACCTTC
size: -; V: TRBV5-4; J: TRBJ1-1; D: -; CDR3: CASSFGATGTESFF; DNA: TGTGCCAGCAGCTTCGGGGCGACTGGGACTGAATCTTTCTTT
size: -; V: TRBV7-3; J: TRBJ2-3; D: -; CDR3: CASSLTTGSVDTQYF; DNA: TGTGCCAGCAGCTTAACTACGGGGTCCGTAGATACGCAGTATTTT
size: -; V: TRBV5-4; J: TRBJ2-7; D: TRBD1; CDR3: CASTRGGGSYEQYF; DNA: TGTGCCAGCACCCGAGGGGGCGGGTCCTACGAGCAGTACTTC
size: once; V: TRBV5-1; J: TRBJ1-2; D: TRBD1; CDR3: CASRETGSNYGYTF; DNA: TGCGCCAGCAGGGAGACAGGGTCTAACTATGGCTACACCTTC
size: -; V: TRBV15; J: TRBJ2-7; D: -; CDR3: CATSRAEVYEQYF; DNA: TGTGCCACCAGCAGAGCGGAGGTGTACGAGCAGTACTTC
size: -; V: TRBV5-1; J: TRBJ2-1; D: TRBD1; CDR3: CASSLGQGTYNEQFF; DNA: TGCGCCAGCAGCTTGGGACAGGGGACCTACAATGAGCAGTTCTTC